This T cell receptor beta chain was captured in a study of beta chain features in type 1 diabetes. Study-level points and caveats: The naive, central memory and Treg TCRB repertoires showed an apparent similarity that was greater among patients than among healthy donors.

The length of the CDR3 is 15 residues. The junction had 18 bases not matched to a gene; V was cut back by 4 bases and J by 15 bases. The germline gives CDR1 MDHEN, CDR2 SYDVKM. This clone came up many times. The antigen is unknown. cDNA synthesis used the whole RNA isolate, giving expressed TCRB sequences. Measured with immunoSEQ multiplex PCR; TCRdb has only the in-frame clones, and not every one. The repertoire includes more than 300,000 clones, roughly 8% of them detected once, and around 0.44% sits in the top ten. The chain recombines TRBV28 with TRBJ2-1, with TRBD1 matching over 7 bases. Specimen: central memory CD4+ T cells from blood. The receptor was isolated from a woman between 18 and 29 years old in good health. CDR3 nucleotide sequence: TGTGCCAGCAGTTCCTCTGGTTCCGGACGACACAGGGGGTTCTTC. This gives the protein CASSSSGSGRHRGFF. Full variable domain (remainder filled in from reference TRBV28 and TRBJ2-1): DVKVTQSSRYLVKRTGEKVFLECVQDMDHENMFWYRQDPGLGLRLIYFSYDVKMKEKGDIPEGYSVSREKKERFSLILESASTNQTSMYLCASSSSGSGRHRGFFGPGTRLTVL.